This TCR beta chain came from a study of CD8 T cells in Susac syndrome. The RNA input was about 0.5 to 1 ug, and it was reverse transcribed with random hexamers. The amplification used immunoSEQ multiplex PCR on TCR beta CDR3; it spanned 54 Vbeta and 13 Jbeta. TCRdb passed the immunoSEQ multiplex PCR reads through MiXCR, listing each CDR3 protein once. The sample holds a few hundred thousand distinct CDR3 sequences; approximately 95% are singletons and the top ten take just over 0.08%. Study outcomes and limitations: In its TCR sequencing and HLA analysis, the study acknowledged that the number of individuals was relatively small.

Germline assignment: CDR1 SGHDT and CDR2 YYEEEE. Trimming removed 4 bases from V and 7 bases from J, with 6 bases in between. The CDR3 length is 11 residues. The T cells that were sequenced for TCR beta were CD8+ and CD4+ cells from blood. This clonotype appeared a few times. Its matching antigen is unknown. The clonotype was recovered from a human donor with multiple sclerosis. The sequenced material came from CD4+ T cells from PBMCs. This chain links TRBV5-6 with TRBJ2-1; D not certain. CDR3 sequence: CASSLTNEQFF. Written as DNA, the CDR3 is TGTGCCAGCAGCCTTACTAATGAGCAGTTCTTC.